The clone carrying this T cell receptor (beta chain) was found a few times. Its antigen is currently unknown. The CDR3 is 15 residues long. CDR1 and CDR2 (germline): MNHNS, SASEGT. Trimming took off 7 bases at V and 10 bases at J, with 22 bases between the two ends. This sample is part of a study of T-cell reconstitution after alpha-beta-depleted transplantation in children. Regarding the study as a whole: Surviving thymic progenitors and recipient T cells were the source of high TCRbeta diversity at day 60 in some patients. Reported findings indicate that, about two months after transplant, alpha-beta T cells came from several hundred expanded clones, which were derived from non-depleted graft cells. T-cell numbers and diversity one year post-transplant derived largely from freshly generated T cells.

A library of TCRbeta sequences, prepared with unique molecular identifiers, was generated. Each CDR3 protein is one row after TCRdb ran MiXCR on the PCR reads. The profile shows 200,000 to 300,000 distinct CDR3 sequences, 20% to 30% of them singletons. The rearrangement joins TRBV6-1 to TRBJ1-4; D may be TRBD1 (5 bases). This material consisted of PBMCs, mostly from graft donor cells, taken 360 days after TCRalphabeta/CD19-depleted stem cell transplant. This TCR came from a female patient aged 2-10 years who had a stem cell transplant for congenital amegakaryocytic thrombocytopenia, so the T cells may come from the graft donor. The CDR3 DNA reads TGTGCCAGCACCCAAAGAGTTGGGGGGATAGTAAAACTGTTTTTT. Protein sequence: CASTQRVGGIVKLFF.